The subject of this entry is one TCR beta chain. Distinct nucleotide sequences in the sample also encode this CDR3. The CDR3 sequence is 15 residues long. Germline V CDR1 and CDR2: MDHEN, SYDVKM. V trimming: 5 bases; J trimming: 3 bases; junction bases outside the gene matches: 6. This sample is part of a study of cytomegalovirus exposure and HLA in healthy donors. Study information: There were some 81 million unique TCRs (from HLA-typed donors) in an early data release. For the 300 to 400 genotyped donors, 80% to 90% fell within the Caucasian-associated ancestry cluster.

Primers for the PCR totalled 60 Vbeta and 13 Jbeta. The protocol was immunoSEQ multiplex PCR, while the TCRdb copy is restricted to in-frame clones and leaves out a portion. Among about 130,000 clones listed, roughly four fifths were seen once. The sample taken for sequencing was PBMCs. The receptor was isolated from a male donor in good health and CMV-seropositive. This rearrangement joins TRBV28 to TRBJ2-7, with TRBD2 identical over 11 bases. The CDR3: CASSPLAGGLYEQYF. The CDR3 DNA reads as TGTGCCAGCAGTCCCCTAGCGGGGGGACTCTACGAGCAGTACTTC. The full variable domain, completed using reference TRBV28 and TRBJ2-7, is DVKVTQSSRYLVKRTGEKVFLECVQDMDHENMFWYRQDPGLGLRLIYFSYDVKMKEKGDIPEGYSVSREKKERFSLILESASTNQTSMYLCASSPLAGGLYEQYFGPGTRLTVT.